Sequencing of this T cell receptor (beta chain) was carried out in a study of CD8 T cells in Susac syndrome. cDNA came from approximately 0.5 to 1 ug RNA primed by random hexamers. The immunoSEQ assay covered 54 Vbeta and 13 Jbeta segments for CDR3. TCRdb passed the immunoSEQ multiplex PCR reads through MiXCR, listing each CDR3 protein once. The data contain some 150,000 distinct CDR3 sequences, roughly 96% of them singletons. As for this clonotype: Its antigen is currently unknown.

There are 13 residues in the CDR3. With V trimmed by 3 bases and J by 5 bases, 6 bases remained unmatched. The germline V gene encodes CDR1 DFQATT and CDR2 SNEGSKA (reference sequence). TCR beta sequencing covered blood CD8+ and CD4+ T cells. Study-level findings and limits: Repertoires of Susac syndrome CD4+ T cells lacked clonal expansion.

Sequencing input: CD4+ T cells from PBMCs. The chain is built from TRBV20-1 and TRBJ2-5; 7 bases agree with TRBD1. This receptor was obtained from a human donor with Susac syndrome. The CDR3 spells CSARETGVETQYF. In nucleotides, the CDR3 is TGCAGTGCTAGGGAAACAGGGGTTGAGACCCAGTACTTC.